This T cell receptor (beta chain) was recorded in a study of T cell changes during pregnancy in multiple sclerosis. Some clones are missing from TCRdb's copy, which holds only in-frame ones; the method was immunoSEQ multiplex PCR. The data show approximately 36,000 clones, around 93% seen once. This CDR3 contains 14 residues. V was clipped by 3 bases and J by 5 bases; unmatched bases: 5. Germline V gene lookup returns CDR1 SNHLY and CDR2 FYNNEI. The source is a female donor with multiple sclerosis, enrolled in a pregnancy study. The gene calls are TRBV2 and TRBJ2-5; TRBD2 matches at 8 bases. The specimen was CD4+ T cells from peripheral blood mononuclear cells, collected in the first trimester of pregnancy. The CDR3 loop reads CASSEGTSLETQYF. The CDR3 region has the DNA TGTGCCAGCAGTGAGGGGACTAGTCTGGAGACCCAGTACTTC.